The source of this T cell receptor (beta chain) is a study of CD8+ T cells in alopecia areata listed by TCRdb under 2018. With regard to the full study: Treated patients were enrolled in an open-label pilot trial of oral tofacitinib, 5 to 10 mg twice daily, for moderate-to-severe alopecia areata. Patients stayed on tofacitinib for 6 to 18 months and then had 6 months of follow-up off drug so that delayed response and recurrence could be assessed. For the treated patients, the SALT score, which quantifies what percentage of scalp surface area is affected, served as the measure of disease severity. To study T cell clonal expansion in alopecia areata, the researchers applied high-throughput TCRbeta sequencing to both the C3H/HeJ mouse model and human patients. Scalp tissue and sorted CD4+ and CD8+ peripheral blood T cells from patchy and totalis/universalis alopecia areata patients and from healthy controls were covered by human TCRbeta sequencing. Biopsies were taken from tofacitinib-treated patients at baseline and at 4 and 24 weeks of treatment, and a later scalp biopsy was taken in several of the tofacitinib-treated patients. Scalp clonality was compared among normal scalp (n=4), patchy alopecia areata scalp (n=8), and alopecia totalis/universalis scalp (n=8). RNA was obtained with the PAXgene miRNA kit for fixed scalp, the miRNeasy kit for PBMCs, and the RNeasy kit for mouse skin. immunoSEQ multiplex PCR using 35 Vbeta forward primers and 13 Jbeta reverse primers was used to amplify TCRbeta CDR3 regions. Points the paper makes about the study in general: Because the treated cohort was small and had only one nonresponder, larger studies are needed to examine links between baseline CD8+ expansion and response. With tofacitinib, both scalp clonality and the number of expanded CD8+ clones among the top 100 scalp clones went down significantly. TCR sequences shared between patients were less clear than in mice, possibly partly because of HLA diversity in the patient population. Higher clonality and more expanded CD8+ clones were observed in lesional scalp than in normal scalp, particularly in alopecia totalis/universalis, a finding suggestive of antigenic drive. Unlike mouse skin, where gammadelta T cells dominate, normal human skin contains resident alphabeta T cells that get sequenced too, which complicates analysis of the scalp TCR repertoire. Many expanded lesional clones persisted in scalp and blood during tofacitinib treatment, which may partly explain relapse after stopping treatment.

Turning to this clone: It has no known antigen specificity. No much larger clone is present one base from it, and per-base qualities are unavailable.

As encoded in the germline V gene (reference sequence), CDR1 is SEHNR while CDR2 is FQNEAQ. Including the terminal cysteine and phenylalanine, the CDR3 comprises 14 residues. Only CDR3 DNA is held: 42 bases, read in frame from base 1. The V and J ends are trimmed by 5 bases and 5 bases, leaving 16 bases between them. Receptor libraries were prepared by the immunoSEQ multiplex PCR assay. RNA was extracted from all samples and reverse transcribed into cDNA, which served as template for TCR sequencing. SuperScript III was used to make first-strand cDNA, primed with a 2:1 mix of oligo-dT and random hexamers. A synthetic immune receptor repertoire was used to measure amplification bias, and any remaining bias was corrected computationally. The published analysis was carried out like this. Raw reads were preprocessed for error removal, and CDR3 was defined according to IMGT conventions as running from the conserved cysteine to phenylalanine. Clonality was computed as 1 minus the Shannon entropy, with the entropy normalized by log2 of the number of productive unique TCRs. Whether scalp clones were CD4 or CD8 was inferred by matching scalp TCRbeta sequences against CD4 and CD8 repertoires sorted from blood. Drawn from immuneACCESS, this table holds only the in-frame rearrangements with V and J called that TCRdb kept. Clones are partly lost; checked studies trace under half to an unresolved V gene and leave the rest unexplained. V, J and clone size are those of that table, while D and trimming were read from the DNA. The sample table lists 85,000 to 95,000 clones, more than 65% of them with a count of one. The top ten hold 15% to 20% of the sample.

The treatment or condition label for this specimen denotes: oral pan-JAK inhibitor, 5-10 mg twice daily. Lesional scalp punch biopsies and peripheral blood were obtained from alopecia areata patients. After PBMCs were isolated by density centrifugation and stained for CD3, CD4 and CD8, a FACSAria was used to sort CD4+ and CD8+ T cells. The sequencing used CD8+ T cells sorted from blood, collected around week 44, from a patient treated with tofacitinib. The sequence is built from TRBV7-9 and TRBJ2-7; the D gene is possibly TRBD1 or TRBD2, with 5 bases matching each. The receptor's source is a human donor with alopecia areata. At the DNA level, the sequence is TGTGCCAGCAGCCCCGGGACGAGAGACAACGAGCAGTACTTC. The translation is CASSPGTRDNEQYF. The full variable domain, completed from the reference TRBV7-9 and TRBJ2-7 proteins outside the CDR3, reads DTGVSQNPRHKITKRGQNVTFRCDPISEHNRLYWYRQTLGQGPEFLTYFQNEAQLEKSRLLSDRFSAERPKGSFSTLEIQRTEQGDSAMYLCASSPGTRDNEQYFGPGTRLTVT.